This T cell receptor (beta chain) was recovered during a study of cytomegalovirus exposure and HLA in healthy donors. Study-level background: Unique TCRs numbering roughly 85 million, obtained from HLA-typed donors, made up an early data release.

Comments on this clone: Its antigen is currently unknown.

Donors were ostensibly healthy at sampling, although undocumented immune exposures were probable. The PCR had 60 Vbeta and 13 Jbeta primers. Using immunoSEQ multiplex PCR, the repertoire was profiled, and TCRdb retains in-frame clones only, with some absent. The sample includes roughly 300,000 clones, about nine tenths of them seen just once. This CDR3 has 15 residues. The V gene's germline CDR1 is SNHLY and CDR2 FYNNEI. J gave up 4 bases and V 1 base, and 4 bases lay outside the gene matches. Study-wide results and limits: Later analysis demonstrated an association between a missense DCLRE1C variant and TCR beta V- and J-gene trimming.

V and J are TRBV2 and TRBJ2-1; TRBD1 agrees at 7 bases. The receptor comes from a man between 40 and 49 years old in good health and CMV-seropositive. The specimen sequenced was PBMCs. The CDR3 nucleotides read TGTGCCAGCAGTGAAGAGGGGGCCATATACAATGAGCAGTTCTTC. It is translated as CASSEEGAIYNEQFF.